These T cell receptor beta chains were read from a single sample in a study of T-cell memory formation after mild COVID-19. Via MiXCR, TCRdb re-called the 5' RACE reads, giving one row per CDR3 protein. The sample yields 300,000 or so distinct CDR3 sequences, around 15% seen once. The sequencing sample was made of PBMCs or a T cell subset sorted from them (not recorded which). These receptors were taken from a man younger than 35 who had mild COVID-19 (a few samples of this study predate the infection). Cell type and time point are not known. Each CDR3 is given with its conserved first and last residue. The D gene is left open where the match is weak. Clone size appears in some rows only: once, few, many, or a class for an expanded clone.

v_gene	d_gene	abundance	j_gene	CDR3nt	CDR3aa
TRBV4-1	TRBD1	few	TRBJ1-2	TGCGCCAGCAGTGCCGGGACAGGGGACTATGGCTACACCTTC	CASSAGTGDYGYTF
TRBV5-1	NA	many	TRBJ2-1	TGCGCCAGCAGCTTCAGGGGCGGGGATGAGCAGTTCTTC	CASSFRGGDEQFF
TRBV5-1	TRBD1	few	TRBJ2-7	TGCGCCAGCAGCTTGTGGTCAGGGGGCGAGCAGTACTTC	CASSLWSGGEQYF
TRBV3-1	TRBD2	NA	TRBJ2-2	TGTGCCAGCAGCCAAGCCGCAGCGGGGGGGCTACGGGAGCTGTTTTTT	CASSQAAAGGLRELFF
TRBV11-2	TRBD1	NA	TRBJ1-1	TGTGCCAGCAGCCCGTTAAGGGGGCTTGGAGCTTTCTTT	CASSPLRGLGAFF
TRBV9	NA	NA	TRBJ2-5	TGTGCCAGCAGCGAGGTCCCTAGAGCGGCGACCCAGTACTTC	CASSEVPRAATQYF
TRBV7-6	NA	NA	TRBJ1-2	TGTGCCAGCAGCTCATGGGAGGGGGGCTACACCTTC	CASSSWEGGYTF
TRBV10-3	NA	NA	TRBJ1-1	TGTGCCATCCGGGAGGGGACTACTGAAGCTTTCTTT	CAIREGTTEAFF
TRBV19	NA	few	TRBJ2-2	TGTGCCAGTACTACAGTGCCCTTTGGCGGGGAGCTGTTTTTT	CASTTVPFGGELFF
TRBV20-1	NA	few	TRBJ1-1	TGCAGTGCTAGAGGGACAGCCACATTGAACACTGAAGCTTTCTTT	CSARGTATLNTEAFF
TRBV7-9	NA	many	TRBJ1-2	TGTGCCAGCAGCTTACTCAGCCCCTATGGCTACACCTTC	CASSLLSPYGYTF
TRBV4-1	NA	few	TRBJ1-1	TGCGCCAGCAGCCAAGTTGACGGGGGAGACACTGAAGCTTTCTTT	CASSQVDGGDTEAFF
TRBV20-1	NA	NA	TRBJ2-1	TGCAGTGCTAGTCGGGGGGCGAGCTCCTACAATGAGCAGTTCTTC	CSASRGASSYNEQFF
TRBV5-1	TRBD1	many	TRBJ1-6	TGCGCCAGCAGCCCGAGAAAAGACGGACAGGTCAATTCACCCCTCCACTTT	CASSPRKDGQVNSPLHF
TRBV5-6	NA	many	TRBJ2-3	TGTGCCAGCAGCTTGGCGGGGGTCACAGATACGCAGTATTTT	CASSLAGVTDTQYF
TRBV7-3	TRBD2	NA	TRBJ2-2	TGTGCCAGCAGCCCGGGACTAGGGGCCGGGGAGCTGTTTTTT	CASSPGLGAGELFF
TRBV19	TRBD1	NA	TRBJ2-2	TGTGCCAGTACCCCGGACAGGTCCTTTGTCGGGGAGCTGTTTTTT	CASTPDRSFVGELFF
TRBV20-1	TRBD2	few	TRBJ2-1	TGCAGTGCAAAACTAGCGGGGGGTACCTACAATGAGCAGTTCTTC	CSAKLAGGTYNEQFF
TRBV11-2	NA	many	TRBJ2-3	TGTGCCAGCAGCTTAGTGGTCCAAGATACGCAGTATTTT	CASSLVVQDTQYF
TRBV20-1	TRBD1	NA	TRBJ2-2	TGCAGTGCTAGATCAGGGGGGAACACCGGGGAGCTGTTTTTT	CSARSGGNTGELFF
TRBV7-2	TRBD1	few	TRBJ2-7	TGTGCCAGCAGCAACTCACGGACAGGGGGCTACGAGCAGTACTTC	CASSNSRTGGYEQYF
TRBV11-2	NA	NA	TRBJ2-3	TGTGCCAGCAGCAAGGTGGGGGGTAGCACAGATACGCAGTATTTT	CASSKVGGSTDTQYF
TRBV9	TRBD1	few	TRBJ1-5	TGTGCCAGCAGCGCGGGACAGGGGTTGTATCAGCCCCAGCATTTT	CASSAGQGLYQPQHF
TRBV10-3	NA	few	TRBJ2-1	TGTGCCATCAGGGATGGGTACTCCTACAATGAGCAGTTCTTC	CAIRDGYSYNEQFF
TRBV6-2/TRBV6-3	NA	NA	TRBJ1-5	TGTGCCAGCACCTTTGGGGGGCATAGCAATCAGCCCCAGCATTTT	CASTFGGHSNQPQHF
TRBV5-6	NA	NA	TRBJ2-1	TGTGCCAGCAGCTACCGGGGGGCCAATGAGCAGTTCTTC	CASSYRGANEQFF
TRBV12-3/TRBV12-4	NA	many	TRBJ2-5	TGTGCCAGCACAGGGGACCCCCCGGAGACCCAGTACTTC	CASTGDPPETQYF
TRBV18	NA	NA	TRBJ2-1	TGTGCCAGCTCACCACCCGTCAGGGCGGCGGGACGCAATGAGCAGTTCTTC	CASSPPVRAAGRNEQFF
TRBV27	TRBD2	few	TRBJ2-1	TGTGCCAGCAGTCCCTTGGCTTCTAGCGGGGGGCTCTACAATGAGCAGTTCTTC	CASSPLASSGGLYNEQFF
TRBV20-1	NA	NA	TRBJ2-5	TGCAGTGCTAAGATCCACCCCCAAGAGACCCAGTACTTC	CSAKIHPQETQYF
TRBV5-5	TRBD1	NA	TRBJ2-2	TGTGCCAGCAGCTTGGCCTTAAGGACAGGGCCCGGGGAGCTGTTTTTT	CASSLALRTGPGELFF
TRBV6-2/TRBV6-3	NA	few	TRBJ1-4	TGTGCCAGCTCGGGGGCCACAACTAATGAAAAACTGTTTTTT	CASSGATTNEKLFF
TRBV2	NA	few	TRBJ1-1	TGTGCCAGCAGTGCATATTGGAACACTGAAGCTTTCTTT	CASSAYWNTEAFF
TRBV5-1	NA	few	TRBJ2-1	TGCGCCAGCAGCCGAGGCCGGGGCGAGCACAATGAGCAGTTCTTC	CASSRGRGEHNEQFF
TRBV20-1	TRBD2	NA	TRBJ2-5	TGCAGTGCGAAGAATAGCGGGGAAGAGATCCAGTACTTC	CSAKNSGEEIQYF
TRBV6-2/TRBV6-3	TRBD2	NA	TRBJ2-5	TGTGCCAGCAGTCCACTTCGGGGGGGCACACAAGAGACCCAGTACTTC	CASSPLRGGTQETQYF
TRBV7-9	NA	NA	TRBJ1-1	TGTGCCAGCAGCTTAGGGGCCAGCTTGAACACTGAAGCTTTCTTT	CASSLGASLNTEAFF
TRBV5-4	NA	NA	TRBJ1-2	TGTGCCAGCAGCTTGGGACAAGATCCCCTCGGCTACACCTTC	CASSLGQDPLGYTF
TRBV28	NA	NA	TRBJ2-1	TGTGCCAGCGAGAGCCTCCCTCTACATGAGCAGTTCTTC	CASESLPLHEQFF
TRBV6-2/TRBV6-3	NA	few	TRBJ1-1	TGTGCCAGCAGTTACCCGTCGAAGCACACTGAAGCTTTCTTT	CASSYPSKHTEAFF
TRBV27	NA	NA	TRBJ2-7	TGTGCCAGCAGTTTATCGCCGGGTGGCGAGCAGTACTTC	CASSLSPGGEQYF
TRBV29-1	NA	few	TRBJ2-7	TGCAGCGTTCAAGATAGCCTAGGACGGGATCTAACCTACGAGCAGTACTTC	CSVQDSLGRDLTYEQYF
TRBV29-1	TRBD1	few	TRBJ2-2	TGCAGCGTCTACAGGGGGCTTCACGGCACCGGGGAGCTGTTTTTT	CSVYRGLHGTGELFF
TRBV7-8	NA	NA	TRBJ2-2	TGTGCCAGCAGCCCATTCAGGGACACCGGGGAGCTGTTTTTT	CASSPFRDTGELFF
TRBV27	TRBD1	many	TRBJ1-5	TGTGCCAGCAGAGTGGGACAGATTAGCAATCAGCCCCAGCATTTT	CASRVGQISNQPQHF
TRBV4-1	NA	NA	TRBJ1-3	TGCGCCAGCAGCCAAGCTGGGGTGGAGGCTGGAAACACCATATATTTT	CASSQAGVEAGNTIYF
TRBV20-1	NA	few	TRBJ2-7	TGCAGTGCTAGAGAGGGCAGGGGAGCATACGAGCAGTACTTC	CSAREGRGAYEQYF